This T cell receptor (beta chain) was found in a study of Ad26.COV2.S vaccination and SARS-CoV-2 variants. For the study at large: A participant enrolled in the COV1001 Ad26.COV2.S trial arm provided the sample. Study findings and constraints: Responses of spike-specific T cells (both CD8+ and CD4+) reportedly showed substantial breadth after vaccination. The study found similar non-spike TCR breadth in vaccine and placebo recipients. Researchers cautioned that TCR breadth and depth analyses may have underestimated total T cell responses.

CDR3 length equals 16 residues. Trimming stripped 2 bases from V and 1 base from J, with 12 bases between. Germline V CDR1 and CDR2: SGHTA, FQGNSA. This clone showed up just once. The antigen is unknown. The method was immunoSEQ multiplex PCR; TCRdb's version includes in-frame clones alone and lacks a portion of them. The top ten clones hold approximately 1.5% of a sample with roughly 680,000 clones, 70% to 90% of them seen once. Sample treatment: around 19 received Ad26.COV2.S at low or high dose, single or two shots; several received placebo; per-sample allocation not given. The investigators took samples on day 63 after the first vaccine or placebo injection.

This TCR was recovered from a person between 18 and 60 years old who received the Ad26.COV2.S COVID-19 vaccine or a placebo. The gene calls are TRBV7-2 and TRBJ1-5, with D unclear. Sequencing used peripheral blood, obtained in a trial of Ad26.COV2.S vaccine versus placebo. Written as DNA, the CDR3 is TGTGCCAGCAGCTTACCCGCCGGGGTGAGCAATCAGCCCCAGCATTTT. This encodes CASSLPAGVSNQPQHF.